A selection of T cell receptor beta chains follows, all from one sample in a study of beta chain features in type 1 diabetes. TCRdb keeps only in-frame clones here, not all; method: immunoSEQ multiplex PCR. The table records 500,000 to 700,000 clones, roughly 15% of them present only once. Source material: naive CD4+ T cells from blood. The receptors come from a man in his late teens or twenties in good health. The CDR3 runs from the conserved cysteine through the conserved F or W. The order of the fields is J gene, V gene, D gene, clone size, CDR3 protein, CDR3 DNA. The D gene is left open where the match is weak. Clone size is stated in some rows and not others, as once, few, many or a class when expanded.

j_gene: TRBJ1-2; v_gene: TRBV7-9; d_gene: NA; abundance: NA; CDR3aa: CASSEGGLVSNYGYTF; CDR3nt: TGTGCCAGCAGTGAGGGAGGTTTAGTATCTAACTATGGCTACACCTTC
j_gene: TRBJ1-2; v_gene: TRBV28; d_gene: NA; abundance: NA; CDR3aa: CASSKRQGRYGYTF; CDR3nt: TGTGCCAGCTCAAAGCGGCAGGGAAGGTATGGCTACACCTTC
j_gene: TRBJ2-5; v_gene: TRBV29-1; d_gene: NA; abundance: NA; CDR3aa: CSVGGLSMQETQYF; CDR3nt: TGCAGCGTTGGGGGACTCTCAATGCAAGAGACCCAGTACTTC
j_gene: TRBJ2-2; v_gene: TRBV25-1; d_gene: NA; abundance: few; CDR3aa: CASSVRAITGELFF; CDR3nt: TGTGCCAGCAGTGTCCGTGCCATCACCGGGGAGCTGTTTTTT
j_gene: TRBJ2-2; v_gene: TRBV7-3; d_gene: NA; abundance: NA; CDR3aa: CASSPRTANTGELFF; CDR3nt: TGTGCCAGCAGCCCCAGGACAGCCAACACCGGGGAGCTGTTTTTT
j_gene: TRBJ2-1; v_gene: TRBV19; d_gene: NA; abundance: few; CDR3aa: CASSKLANEQFF; CDR3nt: TGTGCCAGTAGTAAACTAGCTAATGAGCAGTTCTTC
j_gene: TRBJ1-1; v_gene: TRBV25-1; d_gene: TRBD1; abundance: NA; CDR3aa: CASRDPGTGAEAFF; CDR3nt: TGTGCCAGCAGGGACCCGGGGACAGGGGCTGAAGCTTTCTTT
j_gene: TRBJ1-1; v_gene: TRBV5-1; d_gene: NA; abundance: NA; CDR3aa: CASSPRGSHTEAFF; CDR3nt: TGCGCCAGCAGCCCTCGTGGCAGTCATACTGAAGCTTTCTTT
j_gene: TRBJ2-1; v_gene: TRBV5-4; d_gene: TRBD2; abundance: few; CDR3aa: CASSQDSAGWGNEQFF; CDR3nt: TGTGCCAGCAGCCAAGATTCAGCGGGATGGGGCAATGAGCAGTTCTTC
j_gene: TRBJ2-3; v_gene: TRBV28; d_gene: NA; abundance: NA; CDR3aa: CASGPDTQYF; CDR3nt: TGTGCCAGCGGTCCAGATACGCAGTATTTT
j_gene: TRBJ1-2; v_gene: TRBV6-6; d_gene: TRBD1; abundance: NA; CDR3aa: CASRPGTGEGYTF; CDR3nt: TGTGCCAGCAGGCCCGGGACAGGGGAAGGCTACACCTTC
j_gene: TRBJ1-1; v_gene: TRBV29-1; d_gene: NA; abundance: few; CDR3aa: CSVVIWPTMNEAFF; CDR3nt: TGCAGCGTTGTTATCTGGCCAACGATGAATGAAGCTTTCTTT
j_gene: TRBJ1-1; v_gene: TRBV9; d_gene: TRBD1; abundance: NA; CDR3aa: CASSVADRGGTEAFF; CDR3nt: TGTGCCAGCAGCGTAGCGGACAGGGGCGGCACTGAAGCTTTCTTT
j_gene: TRBJ2-2; v_gene: TRBV5-4; d_gene: TRBD1; abundance: few; CDR3aa: CASSSGQANTGELFF; CDR3nt: TGTGCCAGCAGCTCAGGACAGGCGAACACCGGGGAGCTGTTTTTT
j_gene: TRBJ2-2; v_gene: TRBV9; d_gene: TRBD1; abundance: few; CDR3aa: CASSLRTGAGELFF; CDR3nt: TGTGCCAGCAGCCTACGGACAGGGGCCGGGGAGCTGTTTTTT
j_gene: TRBJ2-3; v_gene: TRBV7-3; d_gene: TRBD1; abundance: few; CDR3aa: CASSLTGGAGADTQYF; CDR3nt: TGTGCCAGCAGCTTGACAGGGGGCGCGGGTGCAGATACGCAGTATTTT
j_gene: TRBJ1-5; v_gene: TRBV25-1; d_gene: NA; abundance: NA; CDR3aa: CASSDSFNQPQHF; CDR3nt: TGTGCCAGCAGTGACAGCTTCAATCAGCCCCAGCATTTT
j_gene: TRBJ1-5; v_gene: TRBV4-2; d_gene: TRBD1; abundance: few; CDR3aa: CASSPGTGRGGGNQPQHF; CDR3nt: TGTGCCAGCAGCCCCGGGACAGGGAGAGGAGGGGGCAATCAGCCCCAGCATTTT
j_gene: TRBJ2-1; v_gene: TRBV21-1; d_gene: NA; abundance: few; CDR3aa: CASSPHSRQVTSYNEQFF; CDR3nt: TGTGCCAGCAGCCCTCACTCCCGACAGGTCACCTCCTACAATGAGCAGTTCTTC
j_gene: TRBJ2-3; v_gene: TRBV29-1; d_gene: NA; abundance: NA; CDR3aa: CSSDGMGTDTQYF; CDR3nt: TGCAGCTCGGACGGGATGGGGACAGATACGCAGTATTTT
j_gene: TRBJ2-7; v_gene: TRBV2; d_gene: TRBD1; abundance: few; CDR3aa: CAGKRTGVTYEQYF; CDR3nt: TGTGCCGGAAAGCGGACAGGGGTTACCTACGAGCAGTACTTC
j_gene: TRBJ1-5; v_gene: TRBV4-1; d_gene: NA; abundance: few; CDR3aa: CASSSRAGSNQPQHF; CDR3nt: TGCGCCAGCTCGTCGAGGGCAGGTAGCAATCAGCCCCAGCATTTT
j_gene: TRBJ2-1; v_gene: TRBV18; d_gene: TRBD2; abundance: many; CDR3aa: CASSPSGGTYNEQFF; CDR3nt: TGTGCCAGCTCACCATCGGGGGGAACTTACAATGAGCAGTTCTTC
j_gene: TRBJ2-7; v_gene: TRBV5-1; d_gene: NA; abundance: NA; CDR3aa: CASSLAGTWQYF; CDR3nt: TGCGCCAGCAGCTTGGCAGGGACTTGGCAGTACTTC
j_gene: TRBJ1-2; v_gene: TRBV11-2; d_gene: NA; abundance: few; CDR3aa: CASSFHQGKRVANYGYTF; CDR3nt: TGTGCCAGCAGTTTCCATCAGGGGAAACGAGTAGCTAACTATGGCTACACCTTC
j_gene: TRBJ2-3; v_gene: TRBV4-2; d_gene: NA; abundance: NA; CDR3aa: CASSQSHPSTDTQYF; CDR3nt: TGTGCCAGCAGCCAATCCCACCCAAGCACAGATACGCAGTATTTT